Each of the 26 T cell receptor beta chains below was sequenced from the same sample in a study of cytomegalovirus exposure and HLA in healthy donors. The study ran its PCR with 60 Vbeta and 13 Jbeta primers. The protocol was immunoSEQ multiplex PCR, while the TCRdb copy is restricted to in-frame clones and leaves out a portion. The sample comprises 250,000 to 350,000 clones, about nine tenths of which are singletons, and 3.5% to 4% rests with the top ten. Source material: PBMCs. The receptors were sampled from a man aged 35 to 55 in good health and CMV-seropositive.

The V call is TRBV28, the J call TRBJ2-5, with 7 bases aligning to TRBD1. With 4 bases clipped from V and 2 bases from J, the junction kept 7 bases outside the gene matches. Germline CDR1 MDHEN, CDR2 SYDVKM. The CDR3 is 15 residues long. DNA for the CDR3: TGTGCCAGCAGTTCGCGGTCGACAGGGCAAGAGACCCAGTACTTC. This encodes CASSSRSTGQETQYF.

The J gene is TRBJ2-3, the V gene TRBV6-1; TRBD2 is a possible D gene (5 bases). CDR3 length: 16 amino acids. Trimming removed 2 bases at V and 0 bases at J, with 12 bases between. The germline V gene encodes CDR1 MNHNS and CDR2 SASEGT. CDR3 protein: CASSELPAVSTDTQYF. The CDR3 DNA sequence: TGTGCCAGCAGTGAATTACCAGCGGTTAGCACAGATACGCAGTATTTT.

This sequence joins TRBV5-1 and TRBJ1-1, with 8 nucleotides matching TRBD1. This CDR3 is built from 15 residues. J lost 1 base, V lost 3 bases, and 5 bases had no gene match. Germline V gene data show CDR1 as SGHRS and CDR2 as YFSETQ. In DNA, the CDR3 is TGCGCCAGCAGCTCGGCCGGGACAGGGAACACTGAAGCTTTCTTT. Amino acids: CASSSAGTGNTEAFF.

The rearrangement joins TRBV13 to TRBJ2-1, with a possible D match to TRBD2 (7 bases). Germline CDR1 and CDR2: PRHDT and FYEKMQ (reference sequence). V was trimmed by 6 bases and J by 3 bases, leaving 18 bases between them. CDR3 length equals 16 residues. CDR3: CASSARGGDYYNEQFF. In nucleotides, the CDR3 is TGTGCCAGCAGTGCTAGGGGGGGGGACTACTACAATGAGCAGTTCTTC.

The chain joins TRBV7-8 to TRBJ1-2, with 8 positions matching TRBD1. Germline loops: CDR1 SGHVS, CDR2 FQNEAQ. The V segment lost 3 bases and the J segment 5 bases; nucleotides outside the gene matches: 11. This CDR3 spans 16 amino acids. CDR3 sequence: CASSFRWQGARYGYTF. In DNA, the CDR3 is TGTGCCAGCAGCTTCAGGTGGCAGGGGGCCCGGTATGGCTACACCTTC.

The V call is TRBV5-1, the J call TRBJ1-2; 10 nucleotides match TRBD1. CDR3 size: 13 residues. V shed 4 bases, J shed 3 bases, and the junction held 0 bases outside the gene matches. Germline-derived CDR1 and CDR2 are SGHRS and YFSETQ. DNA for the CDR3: TGCGCCAGCAGCGGGACAGGGGACTATGGCTACACCTTC. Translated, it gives CASSGTGDYGYTF.

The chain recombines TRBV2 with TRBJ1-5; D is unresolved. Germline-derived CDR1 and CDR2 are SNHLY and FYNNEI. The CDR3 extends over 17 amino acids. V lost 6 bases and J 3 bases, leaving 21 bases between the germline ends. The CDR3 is CASSTRGGSKANQPQHF. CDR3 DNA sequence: TGTGCCAGCAGCACCAGAGGAGGGTCCAAGGCCAATCAGCCCCAGCATTTT. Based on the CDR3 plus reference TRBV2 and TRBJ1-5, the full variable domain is EPEVTQTPSHQVTQMGQEVILRCVPISNHLYFYWYRQILGQKVEFLVSFYNNEISEKSEIFDDQFSVERPDGSNFTLKIRSTKLEDSAMYFCASSTRGGSKANQPQHFGDGTRLSIL.

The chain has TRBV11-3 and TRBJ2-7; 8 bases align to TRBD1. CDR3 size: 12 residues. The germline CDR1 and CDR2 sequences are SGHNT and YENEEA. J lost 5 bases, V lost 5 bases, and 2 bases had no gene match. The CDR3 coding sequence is TGTGCCAGCAGCCCAGGGGGCAACGAGCAGTACTTC. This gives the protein CASSPGGNEQYF. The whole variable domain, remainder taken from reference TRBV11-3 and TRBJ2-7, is EAGVVQSPRYKIIEKKQPVAFWCNPISGHNTLYWYLQNLGQGPELLIRYENEEAVDDSQLPKDRFSAERLKGVDSTLKIQPAELGDSAVYLCASSPGGNEQYFGPGTRLTVT.

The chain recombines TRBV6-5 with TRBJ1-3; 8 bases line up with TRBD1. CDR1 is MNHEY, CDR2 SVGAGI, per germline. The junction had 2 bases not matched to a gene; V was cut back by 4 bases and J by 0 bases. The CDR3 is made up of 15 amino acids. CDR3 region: CASSSTGGSGNTIYF. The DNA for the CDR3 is TGTGCCAGCAGTTCCACAGGGGGCTCTGGAAACACCATATATTTT.

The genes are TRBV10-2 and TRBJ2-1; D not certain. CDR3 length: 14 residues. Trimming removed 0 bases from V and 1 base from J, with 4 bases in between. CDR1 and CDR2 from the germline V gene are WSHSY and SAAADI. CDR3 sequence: CASSESRSYNEQFF. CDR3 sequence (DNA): TGCGCCAGCAGTGAGTCCAGGTCCTACAATGAGCAGTTCTTC.

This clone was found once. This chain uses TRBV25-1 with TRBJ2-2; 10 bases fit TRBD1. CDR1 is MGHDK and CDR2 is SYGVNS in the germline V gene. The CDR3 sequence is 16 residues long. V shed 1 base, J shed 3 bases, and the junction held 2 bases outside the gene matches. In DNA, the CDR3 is TGTGCCAGCAGTGAATTCGGACAGGGGGACACCGGGGAGCTGTTTTTT. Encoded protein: CASSEFGQGDTGELFF. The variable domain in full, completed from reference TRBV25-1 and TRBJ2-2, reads EADIYQTPRYLVIGTGKKITLECSQTMGHDKMYWYQQDPGMELHLIHYSYGVNSTEKGDLSSESTVSRIRTEHFPLTLESARPSHTSQYLCASSEFGQGDTGELFFGEGSRLTVL.

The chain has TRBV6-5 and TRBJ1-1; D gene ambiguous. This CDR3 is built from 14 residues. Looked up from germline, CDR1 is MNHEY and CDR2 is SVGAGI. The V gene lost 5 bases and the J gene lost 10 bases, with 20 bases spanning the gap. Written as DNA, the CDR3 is TGTGCCAGCAGTGAAGTCTCCACGGGTTCCCCAGCTTTCTTT. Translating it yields CASSEVSTGSPAFF.

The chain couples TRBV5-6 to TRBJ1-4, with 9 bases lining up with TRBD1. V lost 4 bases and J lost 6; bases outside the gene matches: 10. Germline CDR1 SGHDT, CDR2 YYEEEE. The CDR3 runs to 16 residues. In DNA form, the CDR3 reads TGTGCCAGCAGCCGGTTGGAACAGGGGGCGGATGAAAAACTGTTTTTT. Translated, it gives CASSRLEQGADEKLFF.

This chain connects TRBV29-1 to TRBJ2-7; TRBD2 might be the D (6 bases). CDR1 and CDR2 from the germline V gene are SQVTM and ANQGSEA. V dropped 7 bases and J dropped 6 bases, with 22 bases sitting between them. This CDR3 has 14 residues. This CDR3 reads CSALGLSGPFEQYF. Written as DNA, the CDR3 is TGCAGCGCCCTAGGCCTTAGCGGCCCTTTCGAGCAGTACTTC.

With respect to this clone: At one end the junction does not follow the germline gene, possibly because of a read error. The CDR3 loop is CASSLRQAPYEQYF. The CDR3 DNA reads TGTGCCAGCAGCTTAAGACAGGCCCCCTATGAGCAGTACTTC. V is TRBV11-2 and J is TRBJ2-7, with a possible D match to TRBD1 (6 bases). The V gene's germline CDR1 is SGHAT and CDR2 FQNNGV. The CDR3 is 14 residues long.

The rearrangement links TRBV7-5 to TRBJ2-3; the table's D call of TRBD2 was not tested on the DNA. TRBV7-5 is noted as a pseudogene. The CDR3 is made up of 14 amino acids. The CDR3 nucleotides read TGTGCCAGAAGCTTATTATATTTCACAGATACGCAGTATTTT. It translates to CARSLLYFTDTQYF.

The CDR3 nucleotides read TGCGCCAGCAGCATCACAGGGGTTAGGGAGACCCAGTACTTC. Translating gives CASSITGVRETQYF. The chain joins TRBV5-1 to TRBJ2-5; TRBD1 aligns across 7 bases. V lost 4 bases, J lost 5 bases, and 8 bases stayed unmatched. Per the germline V gene, CDR1 is SGHRS and CDR2 is YFSETQ. The CDR3 spans 14 residues.

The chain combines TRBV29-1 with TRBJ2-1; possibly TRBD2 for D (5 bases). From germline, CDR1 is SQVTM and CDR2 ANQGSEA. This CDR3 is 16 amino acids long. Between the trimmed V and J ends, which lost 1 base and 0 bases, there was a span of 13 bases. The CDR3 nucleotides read TGCAGCGTTGAAGTCGGGGTGGGGAGCTCCTACAATGAGCAGTTCTTC. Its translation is CSVEVGVGSSYNEQFF.

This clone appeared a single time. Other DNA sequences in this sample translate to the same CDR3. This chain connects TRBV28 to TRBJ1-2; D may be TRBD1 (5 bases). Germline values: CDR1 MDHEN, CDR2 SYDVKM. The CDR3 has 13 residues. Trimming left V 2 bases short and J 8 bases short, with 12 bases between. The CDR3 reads CASSLRGGYGYTF. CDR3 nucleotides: TGTGCCAGCAGTTTAAGGGGAGGGTACGGCTACACCTTC.

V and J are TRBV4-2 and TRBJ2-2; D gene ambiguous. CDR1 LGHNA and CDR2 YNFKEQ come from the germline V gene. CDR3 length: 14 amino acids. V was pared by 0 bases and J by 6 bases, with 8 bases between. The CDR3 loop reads CASSQEVASGELFF. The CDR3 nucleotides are TGTGCCAGCAGCCAAGAAGTGGCATCCGGGGAGCTGTTTTTT.

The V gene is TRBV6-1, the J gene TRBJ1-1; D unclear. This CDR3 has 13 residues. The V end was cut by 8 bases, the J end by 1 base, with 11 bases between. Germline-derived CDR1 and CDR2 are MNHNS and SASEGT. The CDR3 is CASLVQTNTEAFF. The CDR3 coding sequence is TGTGCCAGCTTGGTACAGACGAACACTGAAGCTTTCTTT.

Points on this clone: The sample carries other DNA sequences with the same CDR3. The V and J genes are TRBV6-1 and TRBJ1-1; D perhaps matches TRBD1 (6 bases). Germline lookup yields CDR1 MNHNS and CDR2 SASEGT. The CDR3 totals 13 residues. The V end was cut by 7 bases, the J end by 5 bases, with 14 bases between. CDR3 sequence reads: CASKPTGRTEAFF. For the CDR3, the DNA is TGTGCCAGCAAACCCACAGGGAGAACTGAAGCTTTCTTT.

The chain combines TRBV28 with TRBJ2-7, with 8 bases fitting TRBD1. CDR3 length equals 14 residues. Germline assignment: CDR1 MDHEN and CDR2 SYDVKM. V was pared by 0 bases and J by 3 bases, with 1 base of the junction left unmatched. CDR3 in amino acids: CASSLWDRVYEQYF. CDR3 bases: TGTGCCAGCAGTTTATGGGACAGGGTCTACGAGCAGTACTTC.

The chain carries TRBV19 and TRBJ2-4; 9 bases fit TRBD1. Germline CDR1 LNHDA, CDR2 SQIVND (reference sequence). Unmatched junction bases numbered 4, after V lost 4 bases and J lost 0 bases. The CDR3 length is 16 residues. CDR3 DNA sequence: TGTGCCAGTAGTAGGGACAGGGAGGGAGCCAAAAACATTCAGTACTTC. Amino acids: CASSRDREGAKNIQYF.

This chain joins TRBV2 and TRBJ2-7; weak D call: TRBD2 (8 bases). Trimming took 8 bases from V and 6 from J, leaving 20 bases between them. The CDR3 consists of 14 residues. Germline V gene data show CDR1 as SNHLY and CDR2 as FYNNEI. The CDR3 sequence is CASRGGGTSSEQYF. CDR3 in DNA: TGTGCCAGCCGAGGGGGCGGGACTAGTAGCGAGCAGTACTTC.

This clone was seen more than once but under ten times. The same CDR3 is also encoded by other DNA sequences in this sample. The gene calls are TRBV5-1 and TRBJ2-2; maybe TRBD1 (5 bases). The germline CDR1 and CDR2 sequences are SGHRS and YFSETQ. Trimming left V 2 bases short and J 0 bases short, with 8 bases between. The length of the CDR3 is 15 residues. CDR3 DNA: TGCGCCAGCAGCTTTGACAGAGCGAACACCGGGGAGCTGTTTTTT. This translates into CASSFDRANTGELFF.